These 9 T cell receptor beta chains came from one sample sequenced in a study of T cells in Graves' hyperthyroidism and ophthalmopathy. There were TCR beta CDR3 regions amplified from RNA transcripts. The study used the HTBI primer set for a first-round RT-PCR of the TCR CDR3. TCRdb fed the multiplex PCR reads into MiXCR, producing one record per CDR3 protein. The profile shows more than 500,000 distinct CDR3 sequences, under 60% of them singletons. The sample consisted of peripheral blood or thyroid tissue (not recorded which). These receptor sequences come from an adult woman with Graves' disease, either hyperthyroidism or ophthalmopathy (not recorded which).

The V and J genes are TRBV29-1 and TRBJ1-1; TRBD1 might be the D (6 bases). The germline V gene has CDR1 SQVTM and CDR2 ANQGSEA. Deletions cut 6 bases from V and 7 bases from J, with 18 bases between. The CDR3 extends over 13 amino acids. CDR3: CSVRPGGTLEAFF. Here the CDR3 DNA reads TGCAGCGTCCGCCCGGGGGGCACCCTTGAAGCTTTCTTT. Based on the CDR3 plus reference TRBV29-1 and TRBJ1-1, the full variable domain is SAVISQKPSRDICQRGTSLTIQCQVDSQVTMMFWYRQQPGQSLTLIATANQGSEATYESGFVIDKFPISRPNLTFSTLTVSNMSPEDSSIYLCSVRPGGTLEAFFGQGTRLTVV.

This clonotype was found many times. The chain is built from TRBV6-4 and TRBJ1-1; D unresolved. Germline-derived CDR1 and CDR2 are MRHNA and SNTAGT. This CDR3 is 12 amino acids long. V lost 5 bases and J lost 7, with 11 bases in between. As DNA, the CDR3 is TGTGCCAGCAGTACCCAGTACGGTGAAGCTTTCTTT. It encodes CASSTQYGEAFF.

The rearrangement links TRBV20-1 to TRBJ1-1, with a tentative D call TRBD1 (5 bases). V shed 2 bases and J shed 6 bases, with 10 bases lying between them. Per the germline V gene, CDR1 is DFQATT and CDR2 is SNEGSKA (reference sequence). This CDR3 has 12 amino acids. The CDR3 region has the DNA TGCAGTGCTAGAAGCGGGGGGGCTGAAGCTTTCTTT. Amino acids: CSARSGGAEAFF.

This clonotype appeared many times. The chain is built from TRBV4-1 and TRBJ2-7; D possibly matches TRBD1 or TRBD2 (5 bases each). The germline CDR1 and CDR2 sequences are MGHRA and YSYEKL. Deletions cut 2 bases from V and 5 bases from J, with 19 bases between. This CDR3 is built from 16 residues. As DNA, the CDR3 is TGCGCCAGCAGCCAACTGGGACGGCTGACAACGGACGAGCAGTACTTC. Amino acids: CASSQLGRLTTDEQYF.

The count of this clonotype is one. The DNA is left out, because the CDR3 cannot be placed on it with certainty; the CDR3 is given as TCRdb lists it. The CDR3 loop reads CASSRVGTPTPGSCFF. The chain uses TRBV7-2 and TRBJ2-2; TRBD1, the table's D call, lacks a check against the DNA. The length of the CDR3 is 16 amino acids, counting both ends. CDR1 SGHTA and CDR2 FQGNSA come from the germline V gene.

This clonotype was recorded only once. The chain joins TRBV15 to TRBJ2-5; TRBD1 or TRBD2 may be the D gene (5 bases each). The ends were cut back, 6 bases at V and 4 bases at J, with 21 bases in the middle. This CDR3 is built from 16 residues. Germline assignment: CDR1 LNHNV and CDR2 YYDKDF (reference sequence). CDR3: CATRIGDGRNLETQYF. The DNA for the CDR3 is TGTGCCACCAGGATTGGGGACGGGCGAAACCTAGAGACCCAGTACTTC.

The rearrangement links TRBV25-1 to TRBJ1-5; TRBD1 matches at 8 bases. V shed 3 bases and J 5 bases; nucleotides not matched to a gene: 9. CDR1 MGHDK and CDR2 SYGVNS come from the germline V gene. The CDR3 loop spans 16 amino acids. CDR3 residues: CASSDSGTGRYQPQHF. The CDR3 DNA follows: TGTGCCAGCAGTGACTCCGGGACAGGACGGTATCAGCCCCAGCATTTT. Supplemented by reference TRBV25-1 and TRBJ1-5, the full variable domain reads EADIYQTPRYLVIGTGKKITLECSQTMGHDKMYWYQQDPGMELHLIHYSYGVNSTEKGDLSSESTVSRIRTEHFPLTLESARPSHTSQYLCASSDSGTGRYQPQHFGDGTRLSIL.

The CDR3 region is CSVEITANTEAFF. CDR3 coding DNA: TGCAGCGTTGAAATCACAGCGAACACTGAAGCTTTCTTT. J is TRBJ1-1 and V is TRBV29-1; D remains ambiguous. V shed 2 bases and J shed 1 base, with 8 bases lying between them. This CDR3 is 13 amino acids long. The germline V gene has CDR1 SQVTM and CDR2 ANQGSEA.

This clonotype came up once. The gene calls are TRBV2 and TRBJ2-7; weak D call: TRBD1 (6 bases). Germline-derived CDR1 and CDR2 are SNHLY and FYNNEI. The CDR3 has 14 residues. V lost 0 bases and J 4 bases, leaving 10 bases between the germline ends. The DNA of the CDR3 is TGTGCCAGCAGTGAAGCCAACAGGGCATACGAGCAGTACTTC. Amino acid sequence: CASSEANRAYEQYF. The variable domain in full, with the rest retrieved from reference TRBV2 and TRBJ2-7, is EPEVTQTPSHQVTQMGQEVILRCVPISNHLYFYWYRQILGQKVEFLVSFYNNEISEKSEIFDDQFSVERPDGSNFTLKIRSTKLEDSAMYFCASSEANRAYEQYFGPGTRLTVT.